The T cell receptor beta chain under discussion was sequenced for a study of human thymus T cells. TCRdb's copy holds only in-frame clones and misses some; the assay was immunoSEQ multiplex PCR. Of 120,000 or so clones in the sample, about 93% were seen once. During corrective heart surgery, resections were taken, and the thymus tissue came from them. Each of the donors was a healthy Finnish infant who was undergoing open corrective cardiac surgery for congenital heart defects. A remark on this clone: Its target is unknown.

General study results and limits: Thymic and blood repertoires appeared to show biased V and J gene usage. There were highly overlapping thymic repertoires among unrelated individuals, as related research reported.

Sequencing was performed on thymus tissue. The sequence was obtained from a boy under three years old with a congenital heart defect but otherwise immunologically healthy.

In nucleotides, the CDR3 is TGCGCCAGCAGCTTGGCGGGGGACGAAGGCTACACCTTC. Translation: CASSLAGDEGYTF. J is TRBJ1-2 and V is TRBV5-1; tentatively, D is TRBD1 (5 bases). This CDR3 spans 13 amino acids. CDR1 is SGHRS, CDR2 YFSETQ, per germline. Trimming cost V 0 bases and J 8 bases, with 11 bases left between them.